This passage covers 16 T cell receptor beta chains from one sample sequenced in a study of blood T cell repertoires in COVID-19. The protocol was immunoSEQ multiplex PCR, while the TCRdb copy is restricted to in-frame clones and leaves out a portion. The sample holds about 200,000 clones, around 85% seen once. The sample taken for sequencing was peripheral blood. These receptors originate from a woman in her seventies with acute or convalescent COVID-19.

The chain is built from TRBV9 and TRBJ1-2; weak D call: TRBD1 (5 bases). Trimming took off 0 bases at V and 1 base at J, with 13 bases between the two ends. CDR1 SGDLS and CDR2 YYNGEE come from the germline V gene. CDR3 size: 16 residues. CDR3 sequence reads: CASSVAGQGINYGYTF. The CDR3 nucleotides read TGTGCCAGCAGCGTAGCTGGCCAGGGTATTAACTATGGCTACACCTTC.

Of note for this clone: A junction boundary mismatches the germline segment, possibly from a read error. The chain employs TRBV29-1 and TRBJ1-2; D call uncertain. This CDR3 spans 12 amino acids. Per the germline V gene, CDR1 is SQVTM and CDR2 is ANQGSEA. CDR3 protein: CSVEPPGRIPSF. CDR3 nucleotide sequence: TGCAGCGTTGAGCCACCCGGGAGGATTCCTAGCTTC. Variable domain in full (rest from reference TRBV29-1 and TRBJ1-2): SAVISQKPSRDICQRGTSLTIQCQVDSQVTMMFWYRQQPGQSLTLIATANQGSEATYESGFVIDKFPISRPNLTFSTLTVSNMSPEDSSIYLCSVEPPGRIPSFGSGTRLTVV.

This sequence joins TRBV5-1 and TRBJ2-1; 9 nucleotides agree with TRBD2. CDR3 length: 17 amino acids. Looked up from germline, CDR1 is SGHRS and CDR2 is YFSETQ. V lost 3 bases to trimming and J lost 4 bases; unmatched junction nucleotides: 11. The CDR3 region is CASSSGLAPLPYNEQFF. The CDR3 region has the DNA TGCGCCAGCAGCTCTGGACTAGCGCCCCTCCCTTACAATGAGCAGTTCTTC. Combining the CDR3 with reference TRBV5-1 and TRBJ2-1 gives the whole variable domain KAGVTQTPRYLIKTRGQQVTLSCSPISGHRSVSWYQQTPGQGLQFLFEYFSETQRNKGNFPGRFSGRQFSNSRSEMNVSTLELGDSALYLCASSSGLAPLPYNEQFFGPGTRLTVL.

The rearrangement uses TRBV19 and TRBJ2-3; perhaps TRBD1 as D (6 bases). Germline V gives CDR1 LNHDA, CDR2 SQIVND (reference sequence). V was trimmed by 6 bases and J by 6 bases, leaving 16 bases between them. The CDR3 is 14 residues long. CDR3 nucleotide sequence: TGTGCCAGTAGGCCGCAGGGGAGTTCGGATACGCAGTATTTT. It codes for CASRPQGSSDTQYF.

V usage is TRBV5-6 and J usage is TRBJ2-5; tentative D call: TRBD1 (5 bases). The ends were cut back, 2 bases at V and 1 base at J, with 9 bases in the middle. This CDR3 region has 14 residues. Germline CDR1 SGHDT, CDR2 YYEEEE. The CDR3 sequence is CASSLWGLQETQYF. The CDR3 nucleotides are TGTGCCAGCAGCTTATGGGGCCTCCAAGAGACCCAGTACTTC. Full variable domain (remainder filled in from reference TRBV5-6 and TRBJ2-5): DAGVTQSPTHLIKTRGQQVTLRCSPKSGHDTVSWYQQALGQGPQFIFQYYEEEERQRGNFPDRFSGHQFPNYSSELNVNALLLGDSALYLCASSLWGLQETQYFGPGTRLLVL.

V gene TRBV7-2 combines with J gene TRBJ2-5; 7 bases match TRBD2. The J segment lost 0 bases and the V segment lost 7 bases, leaving 14 bases of the junction unmatched. CDR3 length: 17 residues. Germline V lookup: CDR1 SGHTA, CDR2 FQGNSA. CDR3 DNA: TGTGCCAGCACCCGGCTTCCTAGCGGAGCATACCAAGAGACCCAGTACTTC. The encoded protein is CASTRLPSGAYQETQYF. Full variable domain (rest looked up from reference TRBV7-2 and TRBJ2-5): GAGVSQSPSNKVTEKGKDVELRCDPISGHTALYWYRQSLGQGLEFLIYFQGNSAPDKSGLPSDRFSAERTGGSVSTLTIQRTQQEDSAVYLCASTRLPSGAYQETQYFGPGTRLLVL.

This clone appeared once. CDR3 nucleotide sequence: TGTGCCAGCAGTTTATCGAGGGACACTGAAGCTTTCTTT. Its translation: CASSLSRDTEAFF. V usage is TRBV12-3 or TRBV12-4 and J usage is TRBJ1-1; D unresolved. V was trimmed by 2 bases and J by 3 bases, leaving 7 bases between them. This CDR3 spans 13 amino acids.

This chain connects TRBV14 to TRBJ1-2, with D possibly matching TRBD1 (5 bases). Trimming removed 1 base from V and 3 bases from J, with 15 bases in between. Germline V lookup: CDR1 SGHDN, CDR2 FVKESK. This CDR3 spans 16 amino acids. CDR3 sequence (DNA): TGTGCCAGCAGCCAAGTACGGGGGAAGCGGTACTATGGCTACACCTTC. Residues: CASSQVRGKRYYGYTF.

This chain uses TRBV7-2 with TRBJ1-4, with 8 bases aligning to TRBD1. The length of the CDR3 is 15 residues. The J segment lost 7 bases and the V segment lost 4 bases, leaving 8 bases of the junction unmatched. The germline V gene has CDR1 SGHTA and CDR2 FQGNSA. The CDR3 DNA follows: TGTGCCAGCAGCTCAGGACAGGGATTGAGTGAAAAACTGTTTTTT. It is translated as CASSSGQGLSEKLFF.

The V call is TRBV7-2, the J call TRBJ1-3, with TRBD1 matching over 7 bases. The CDR3 sequence is 15 residues long. V gave up 3 bases and J gave up 4 bases; unmatched junction bases: 6. Germline CDR1 reads SGHTA; CDR2 reads FQGNSA. CDR3 protein: CASSFAGTAGNTIYF. CDR3 in DNA: TGTGCCAGCAGCTTTGCCGGGACAGCGGGAAACACCATATATTTT.

CDR3 bases: TGCGCCAGCAGCCGAGATCTAGCGGGAGTTAATGAGCAGTTCTTC. Amino acid sequence: CASSRDLAGVNEQFF. This chain joins TRBV4-1 and TRBJ2-1, with 10 bases matching TRBD2. There are 15 residues in the CDR3. V lost 4 bases to trimming and J lost 7 bases; unmatched junction nucleotides: 7. The germline V gene encodes CDR1 MGHRA and CDR2 YSYEKL.

The J gene is TRBJ2-7, the V gene TRBV5-1, with D possibly matching TRBD1 (6 bases). The CDR3 extends over 15 amino acids. Trimming cost V 4 bases and J 3 bases, with 17 bases left between them. Germline V lookup: CDR1 SGHRS, CDR2 YFSETQ. The CDR3 region is CASSSTGTPVYEQYF. The CDR3 DNA reads as TGCGCCAGCAGCAGCACCGGGACACCTGTCTACGAGCAGTACTTC.

The chain joins TRBV5-1 to TRBJ1-3; a possible D gene is TRBD1 (6 bases). Per germline, CDR1 SGHRS and CDR2 YFSETQ. The V and J ends lost 1 base and 2 bases respectively, with 10 bases between them. The length of the CDR3 is 15 residues. CDR3 protein: CASSLSRGAGNTIYF. The CDR3 coding sequence is TGCGCCAGCAGCTTGAGCAGGGGCGCTGGAAACACCATATATTTT.

The gene calls are TRBV5-4 and TRBJ2-5, with 8 nucleotides matching TRBD2. This CDR3 has 15 residues. Germline V gene lookup returns CDR1 SGHNT and CDR2 YYREEE (reference sequence). The V segment lost 0 bases and the J segment 5 bases; nucleotides outside the gene matches: 6. Written as DNA, the CDR3 is TGTGCCAGCAGCTTGGACGTAGCGGGGAGGGAGACCCAGTACTTC. Its translation is CASSLDVAGRETQYF.

The J gene is TRBJ2-7, the V gene TRBV27; D is perhaps TRBD1 (5 bases). This CDR3 has 13 residues. CDR1 is MNHEY and CDR2 is SMNVEV in the germline V gene (reference sequence). Trimming removed 2 bases at V and 4 bases at J, with 9 bases between. CDR3 nucleotide sequence: TGTGCCAGCAGTTTACGGTCAGGGTACGAGCAGTACTTC. Protein sequence: CASSLRSGYEQYF.

The J gene is TRBJ2-7, the V gene TRBV13, with 9 bases matching TRBD1. In germline, CDR1 is PRHDT, CDR2 FYEKMQ (reference sequence). J was trimmed by 3 bases and V by 5 bases; bases with no gene match: 2. CDR3 length equals 13 residues. The CDR3 DNA reads as TGTGCCAGCAGCCTGGGACAGGGCTACGAGCAGTACTTC. This encodes CASSLGQGYEQYF.